This passage covers 2 T cell receptor beta chains from one sample sequenced in a study of cytomegalovirus exposure and HLA in healthy donors. Vbeta (60) and Jbeta (13) primers were used in the PCR. Clones were read by immunoSEQ multiplex PCR, and TCRdb kept only the in-frame ones, dropping some. The sample includes some 120,000 clones, 15% of them seen just once. The sequenced sample consisted of PBMCs. These receptor sequences come from a woman between 18 and 29 years old in good health and CMV-seronegative.

In its sample, this clone was seen a few times. V usage is TRBV14 and J usage is TRBJ1-5, with D possibly TRBD1 on 5 matching bases. CDR3 length: 14 residues. Trimming took off 2 bases at V and 7 bases at J, with 12 bases between the two ends. In germline, CDR1 is SGHDN, CDR2 FVKESK. This chain's CDR3 is CASSQRRRDQPQHF. The DNA for the CDR3 is TGTGCCAGCAGCCAAAGACGGAGGGACCAGCCCCAGCATTTT.

Details on this clone: A junction end diverges from the germline sequence, so it may reflect a read error. The chain employs TRBV7-7 and TRBJ2-7, with 9 bases aligning to TRBD1. CDR3 length: 13 amino acids. Germline V CDR1 and CDR2: SSHAT, FNYEAQ (reference sequence). The chain's CDR3 is CASSFTGGGEQYF. Here the CDR3 DNA reads TGTGCTAGCAGCTTCACAGGGGGCGGCGAGCAGTACTTC.